This TCR beta chain was recorded in a study of blood T cells in healthy people across ages. In this sample, this clonotype turned up a few times. Antigen: not known. Alongside a J-beta primer mix, a sample-barcoded 5' primer served in a second PCR lasting about 7 to 11 cycles. Every individual sample yielded 2.5 million or more paired-end reads (each containing CDR3). MiXCR, applied by TCRdb to the 5' RACE reads, yields one record per CDR3 protein. The data contain 850,000 or so distinct CDR3 sequences, about 28% of them singletons. Overall study findings and caveats: TCR beta diversity, measured per million T cells, fell in a roughly linear way with age.

Sequences were obtained from blood. This TCR was recovered from an elderly woman in good health.

As DNA, the CDR3 is TGTGCCAGCAGTCCCCTGACTAGCTGGGTGGGGGGCCAGTACTTC. It yields the protein CASSPLTSWVGGQYF. This chain uses TRBV6-2 or TRBV6-3 with TRBJ2-5; 7 bases fit TRBD2. Germline V gives CDR1 MNHEY, CDR2 SVGEGT. J gave up 10 bases and V 5 bases, and 16 bases lay outside the gene matches. The CDR3 runs to 15 residues.